A single sample gave rise to the 23 T cell receptor beta chains below, sequenced in a study of shared clonotypes between healthy human individuals. TCRdb keeps only in-frame clones here, not all; method: immunoSEQ multiplex PCR. The repertoire has about 2.5 million clones, about 90% of them found once; the top ten carry 0.37%. The material sequenced was naive CD4+ T cells from PBMCs. As for subset: CD45RA+ positively selected. Every receptor here comes from a man younger than 30 in good health. Some clones in this sample may be carry-over from other donors' samples.

The chain carries TRBV2 and TRBJ2-7, with 9 bases lining up with TRBD2. CDR1 is SNHLY, CDR2 FYNNEI, per germline. V lost 7 bases to trimming and J lost 3 bases; unmatched junction nucleotides: 4. The length of the CDR3 is 13 residues. CDR3 coding DNA: TGTGCCAGCAAGAGGACTAGCGTCTACGAGCAGTACTTC. It encodes CASKRTSVYEQYF.

The chain carries TRBV4-1 and TRBJ1-1; D gene unclear. CDR1 MGHRA and CDR2 YSYEKL come from the germline V gene. Trimming took 4 bases from V and 4 from J, leaving 19 bases between them. The CDR3 totals 16 residues. The CDR3 region is CASSPTTDRPATEAFF. The CDR3, as DNA: TGCGCCAGCAGCCCCACAACGGACCGGCCGGCCACTGAAGCTTTCTTT.

The chain combines TRBV7-9 with TRBJ2-1; D uncertain. V was clipped by 1 base and J by 5 bases, with 6 bases between them. Germline-derived CDR1 and CDR2 are SEHNR and FQNEAQ (reference sequence). The CDR3 extends over 13 amino acids. The CDR3, as DNA: TGTGCCAGCAGCTTAGGACTGAACAATGAGCAGTTCTTC. It is translated as CASSLGLNNEQFF.

This chain connects TRBV18 to TRBJ2-7; maybe TRBD2 (5 bases). CDR3 length equals 15 residues. Trimming stripped 3 bases from V and 0 bases from J, with 12 bases between. CDR1 is KGHSH and CDR2 is LQKENI in the germline V gene. The chain's CDR3 is CASSPLATSSYEQYF. DNA for the CDR3: TGTGCCAGCTCACCTTTAGCGACCAGCTCCTACGAGCAGTACTTC.

The chain combines TRBV2 with TRBJ2-3, with a possible D match to TRBD1 (6 bases). Germline V gene data show CDR1 as SNHLY and CDR2 as FYNNEI. Trimming left V 7 bases short and J 0 bases short, with 17 bases between. This CDR3 is 16 amino acids long. CDR3 bases: TGTGCCAGCACCACCAGGGGCCTTACTAGCACAGATACGCAGTATTTT. It is translated as CASTTRGLTSTDTQYF.

The chain recombines TRBV7-2 with TRBJ2-7, with 8 bases fitting TRBD2. The CDR3 runs to 16 residues. Germline CDR1 and CDR2: SGHTA and FQGNSA. With 5 bases clipped from V and 2 bases from J, the junction kept 11 bases outside the gene matches. The DNA for the CDR3 is TGTGCCAGCAGCCCGGGACTAGTATACTCCGCCTACGAGCAGTACTTC. Translated, it gives CASSPGLVYSAYEQYF.

This chain uses TRBV10-3 with TRBJ2-7, with 7 bases fitting TRBD2. Germline trimming cut 6 bases from V and 4 bases from J; bases unmatched to any gene: 12. The germline V gene has CDR1 ENHRY and CDR2 SYGVKD. The CDR3 is made up of 15 amino acids. The CDR3 region is CAISGTIGVLYEQYF. The DNA of the CDR3 is TGTGCCATCAGCGGGACTATCGGGGTGTTGTACGAGCAGTACTTC.

In this sample, this clone turned up once. This rearrangement joins TRBV5-1 to TRBJ2-7; D is unresolved. The CDR3 has 12 amino acids. The germline V gene encodes CDR1 SGHRS and CDR2 YFSETQ. V lost 3 bases, J lost 5 bases, and 9 bases lay in between. The CDR3: CASSSGPDEQYF. CDR3 DNA sequence: TGCGCCAGCAGCTCCGGACCGGACGAGCAGTACTTC.

This chain joins TRBV28 and TRBJ1-1; 10 bases agree with TRBD1. From germline, CDR1 is MDHEN and CDR2 SYDVKM. This CDR3 is 15 amino acids long. V was clipped by 8 bases and J by 6 bases; unmatched bases: 12. CDR3 region: CASPPGQGNLAEAFF. In DNA, the CDR3 is TGTGCCAGCCCACCGGGACAGGGGAATTTGGCTGAAGCTTTCTTT.

This sequence joins TRBV29-1 and TRBJ1-3; D is possibly TRBD1 (5 bases). Trimming took 5 bases from V and 1 from J, leaving 12 bases between them. The length of the CDR3 is 14 residues. In germline, CDR1 is SQVTM, CDR2 ANQGSEA. CDR3 in DNA: TGCAGCGTTTTTTCGACAGTTTCTGGAAACACCATATATTTT. It encodes CSVFSTVSGNTIYF.

V gene TRBV5-4 combines with J gene TRBJ2-5; 7 nucleotides match TRBD2. CDR1 is SGHNT and CDR2 is YYREEE in the germline V gene (reference sequence). After removal of 5 bases from V and 1 base from J, the junction contained 11 bases not matched to a gene. There are 16 residues in the CDR3. CDR3 sequence (DNA): TGTGCCAGCAGTCCCCCCCTAGCGGCCGGCCAAGAGACCCAGTACTTC. Encoded protein: CASSPPLAAGQETQYF.

The chain recombines TRBV27 with TRBJ2-3, with a weak D call TRBD2 (6 bases). Trimming pared 3 bases from V and 8 bases from J, leaving 21 bases between. Germline lookup yields CDR1 MNHEY and CDR2 SMNVEV (reference sequence). The CDR3 runs 16 residues. The CDR3 sequence: CASSFIGAGSPGTQYF. CDR3 bases: TGTGCCAGCAGTTTTATTGGTGCCGGGAGCCCCGGTACGCAGTATTTT.

The chain recombines TRBV7-2 with TRBJ1-2, with a possible D match to TRBD1 (6 bases). Trimming pared 3 bases from V and 8 bases from J, leaving 13 bases between. Germline V gene sequence: CDR1 SGHTA, CDR2 FQGNSA. The CDR3 is 13 amino acids. CDR3 loop: CASSFGRGPGYTF. CDR3 sequence (DNA): TGTGCCAGCAGCTTCGGACGGGGGCCGGGCTACACCTTC. The full variable domain, in which reference TRBV7-2 and TRBJ1-2 provide the parts outside the CDR3, is GAGVSQSPSNKVTEKGKDVELRCDPISGHTALYWYRQSLGQGLEFLIYFQGNSAPDKSGLPSDRFSAERTGGSVSTLTIQRTQQEDSAVYLCASSFGRGPGYTFGSGTRLTVV.

Comments on this clone: The identical CDR3 is also encoded by other nucleotide sequences in the sample. This chain connects TRBV9 to TRBJ2-3; 7 nucleotides align to TRBD2. From germline, CDR1 is SGDLS and CDR2 YYNGEE. The CDR3 sequence is 15 residues long. The V segment lost 0 bases and the J segment 1 base; nucleotides outside the gene matches: 2. In nucleotides, the CDR3 is TGTGCCAGCAGCGTAGGAGGGAGGGGCACAGATACGCAGTATTTT. Its translation: CASSVGGRGTDTQYF.

The chain recombines TRBV27 with TRBJ2-1, with 7 bases matching TRBD1. This CDR3 is 19 amino acids long. The V segment lost 0 bases and the J segment 4 bases; nucleotides outside the gene matches: 15. Germline V CDR1 and CDR2: MNHEY, SMNVEV (reference sequence). The CDR3 loop reads CASSLSAGIWDSPYNEQFF. CDR3 DNA: TGTGCCAGCAGTTTATCGGCGGGTATCTGGGACAGCCCGTACAATGAGCAGTTCTTC.

The V call is TRBV5-1, the J call TRBJ1-3, with no clear D. CDR1 and CDR2 (germline): SGHRS, YFSETQ. The CDR3 spans 15 residues. The V and J ends lost 6 bases and 7 bases respectively, with 20 bases between them. CDR3 region: CASTPGHGKENTIYF. The CDR3 DNA follows: TGCGCCAGCACCCCTGGCCATGGTAAAGAGAACACCATATATTTT.

V and J are TRBV18 and TRBJ2-3, with TRBD1 identical over 9 bases. CDR3 size: 17 residues. The junction had 9 bases not matched to a gene; V was cut back by 3 bases and J by 2 bases. CDR1 is KGHSH, CDR2 LQKENI, per germline. CDR3 amino acids: CASSPVGQGSSTDTQYF. CDR3 sequence (DNA): TGTGCCAGCTCACCCGTGGGACAGGGAAGTTCCACAGATACGCAGTATTTT. The complete variable domain, with remaining parts taken from reference TRBV18 and TRBJ2-3, reads NAGVMQNPRHLVRRRGQEARLRCSPMKGHSHVYWYRQLPEEGLKFMVYLQKENIIDESGMPKERFSAEFPKEGPSILRIQQVVRGDSAAYFCASSPVGQGSSTDTQYFGPGTRLTVL.

The gene calls are TRBV5-1 and TRBJ2-1, with D possibly TRBD1 on 5 matching bases. Germline CDR1 SGHRS, CDR2 YFSETQ. The CDR3 contains 13 residues. Trimming cost V 2 bases and J 6 bases, with 9 bases left between them. Written as DNA, the CDR3 is TGCGCCAGCAGCTTTCAGGGCTTCAATGAGCAGTTCTTC. Protein product: CASSFQGFNEQFF.

The chain has TRBV29-1 and TRBJ1-1, with 10 bases aligning to TRBD1. V was pared by 7 bases and J by 3 bases, with 2 bases of the junction left unmatched. The CDR3 spans 12 residues. CDR1 SQVTM and CDR2 ANQGSEA come from the germline V gene. DNA for the CDR3: TGCAGCGGACAGGGGGCGGACACTGAAGCTTTCTTT. This translates into CSGQGADTEAFF.

The CDR3, as DNA: TGTGCCAGCAGCGGCCGATTCCGGGACAGGGGTGGTGGCTACACCTTC. Amino acid sequence: CASSGRFRDRGGGYTF. The chain couples TRBV5-6 to TRBJ1-2; TRBD1 aligns across 10 bases. This CDR3 is built from 16 residues. The J segment lost 7 bases and the V segment lost 4 bases, leaving 13 bases of the junction unmatched. Germline V gene sequence: CDR1 SGHDT, CDR2 YYEEEE.

The rearrangement joins TRBV7-9 to TRBJ1-2; TRBD1 aligns across 7 bases. Trimming cost V 2 bases and J 7 bases; bases outside gene matches: 7. This CDR3 spans 14 amino acids. Germline loops: CDR1 SEHNR, CDR2 FQNEAQ (reference sequence). The CDR3 coding sequence is TGTGCCAGCAGCTTACTAGGGGGCGTTGGTGGCTACACCTTC. Translated, it gives CASSLLGGVGGYTF.

This chain joins TRBV29-1 and TRBJ2-3, with TRBD2 matching 7 bases. CDR1 is SQVTM and CDR2 is ANQGSEA in the germline V gene. The J segment lost 2 bases and the V segment lost 3 bases, leaving 5 bases of the junction unmatched. The length of the CDR3 is 14 residues. CDR3 sequence reads: CSVDERGATDTQYF. The CDR3 region has the DNA TGCAGCGTTGACGAGCGGGGAGCCACAGATACGCAGTATTTT.

V and J are TRBV29-1 and TRBJ1-2, with D tentatively TRBD1 (6 bases). The CDR3 covers 13 residues. Germline-derived CDR1 and CDR2 are SQVTM and ANQGSEA. Trimming took 3 bases from V and 1 from J, leaving 9 bases between them. The CDR3 loop reads CSVDRGFNYGYTF. The DNA of the CDR3 is TGCAGCGTTGACAGGGGTTTTAACTATGGCTACACCTTC.